The 14 T cell receptor beta chains below were found in one sample sequenced in a study of T cells after yellow fever vaccination. TCRdb reprocessed the 5' RACE reads with MiXCR, giving one entry per CDR3 protein. The sample has 600,000 to 750,000 distinct CDR3 sequences, roughly an eighth seen once. This specimen consisted of PBMCs, obtained on the day of the yellow fever booster vaccination. Receptors originate from a man aged 25-45 years who received the YFV17D yellow fever vaccine.

This clonotype showed up just a few times. The V call is TRBV6-2 or TRBV6-3, the J call TRBJ2-1; D is tentatively TRBD1 or TRBD2 (5 bases each). Germline CDR1 MNHEY, CDR2 SVGEGT. V was trimmed by 4 bases and J by 6 bases, leaving 16 bases between them. The CDR3 is made up of 15 amino acids. CDR3 region: CASSSIRDAANEQFF. As DNA, the CDR3 is TGTGCCAGCAGTTCCATACGGGACGCAGCCAATGAGCAGTTCTTC.

This clonotype was observed a few times. This chain links TRBV7-3 with TRBJ2-5; 8 nucleotides align to TRBD1. The germline CDR1 and CDR2 sequences are SGHTA and FQGTGA. CDR3 length: 15 amino acids. V gave up 3 bases and J gave up 3 bases; unmatched junction bases: 6. CDR3 sequence: CASSFTAGGEETQYF. The CDR3 region has the DNA TGTGCCAGCAGCTTTACGGCAGGGGGCGAAGAGACCCAGTACTTC.

This clonotype was seen only a few times. The chain links TRBV29-1 to TRBJ2-1; D assignment may be TRBD1 or TRBD2 (5 bases each). The CDR3 length is 16 residues. Trimming cost V 3 bases and J 0 bases, with 15 bases left between them. Germline values: CDR1 SQVTM, CDR2 ANQGSEA. Here the CDR3 DNA reads TGCAGCGTTGAGGATATCGAGGGGAGCTCCTACAATGAGCAGTTCTTC. Its translation is CSVEDIEGSSYNEQFF.

The rearrangement links TRBV7-3 to TRBJ2-1; 9 nucleotides align to TRBD2. This CDR3 region has 15 residues. CDR1 and CDR2 from the germline V gene are SGHTA and FQGTGA. V lost 5 bases and J lost 4; bases outside the gene matches: 6. The CDR3 here is CASSRNSGSYNEQFF. DNA of the CDR3: TGTGCCAGCAGCCGAAATAGCGGGAGTTACAATGAGCAGTTCTTC.

This clonotype was detected many times. A junction end diverges from the germline sequence, so it may reflect a read error. V usage is TRBV7-8 and J usage is TRBJ2-5; D is unclear. The CDR3 has 12 amino acids. CDR1 and CDR2 from the germline V gene are SGHVS and FQNEAQ. For the CDR3, the DNA is TGTGCCAGCAGCTTATCCGGAGAGTCCCAGTACTTC. Its protein is CASSLSGESQYF.

Only a few counts were recorded for this clonotype. The chain recombines TRBV20-1 with TRBJ2-3; 10 bases align to TRBD2. The CDR3 is made up of 16 amino acids. The V segment lost 6 bases and the J segment 4 bases; nucleotides outside the gene matches: 13. Germline V gene lookup returns CDR1 DFQATT and CDR2 SNEGSKA (reference sequence). CDR3 in amino acids: CSALKGLAGAADTQYF. The CDR3 DNA reads TGCAGTGCCCTAAAGGGGCTAGCGGGAGCCGCAGATACGCAGTATTTT.

In its sample, this clonotype was seen a few times. This chain joins TRBV3-1 and TRBJ1-1, with D uncertain. The CDR3 has 14 amino acids. V was shortened by 6 bases and J by 4 bases, with 15 bases between the two germline ends. CDR1 and CDR2 (germline): LGHDT, YNNKEL (reference sequence). The CDR3 DNA reads TGTGCCAGCAGTCTAGGCCTACCCTTCACTGAAGCTTTCTTT. Amino acid sequence: CASSLGLPFTEAFF.

This chain connects TRBV18 to TRBJ2-7; possibly TRBD1 or TRBD2 for D (5 bases each). The V end was cut by 0 bases, the J end by 6 bases, with 12 bases between. CDR1 is KGHSH, CDR2 LQKENI, per germline. The CDR3 length is 14 residues. The CDR3 DNA sequence: TGTGCCAGCTCACCACCGAGACCCGGGGCCGAGCAGTACTTC. Translated, it gives CASSPPRPGAEQYF.

This clonotype was observed a few times. The CDR3 spells CSATTGTGGSDTQYF. CDR3 nucleotides: TGCAGTGCTACCACCGGGACGGGGGGTTCAGATACGCAGTATTTT. This rearrangement joins TRBV20-1 to TRBJ2-3, with 7 bases fitting TRBD2. CDR1 and CDR2 (germline): DFQATT, SNEGSKA (reference sequence). The CDR3 totals 15 residues. J lost 4 bases, V lost 4 bases, and 11 bases had no gene match.

This clonotype was seen a handful of times. The gene calls are TRBV7-9 and TRBJ2-1; 11 bases agree with TRBD2. This CDR3 has 14 residues. V dropped 5 bases and J dropped 8; count of bases not matched to a gene: 5. The germline gives CDR1 SEHNR, CDR2 FQNEAQ (reference sequence). The CDR3 DNA is TGTGCCAGCAGCGAATCACTAGCGGGAGATGAGCAGTTCTTC. Amino acids: CASSESLAGDEQFF.

The V and J genes are TRBV5-1 and TRBJ2-5; a possible D gene is TRBD1 (6 bases). Germline values: CDR1 SGHRS, CDR2 YFSETQ. CDR3 length: 16 amino acids. Trimming shortened V by 3 bases and J by 1 base, and 16 bases separated the two germline ends. DNA for the CDR3: TGCGCCAGCAGCTGGACAGACCCTCTGATCCAAGAGACCCAGTACTTC. Translating it yields CASSWTDPLIQETQYF.

The rearrangement joins TRBV29-1 to TRBJ2-1; 10 positions match TRBD2. The CDR3 contains 14 residues. The germline CDR1 and CDR2 sequences are SQVTM and ANQGSEA. The V gene end was trimmed by 3 bases and the J gene end by 8 bases; junction bases not matched to a gene: 7. CDR3 amino acids: CSVEGLAGDHEQFF. The CDR3, as DNA: TGCAGCGTTGAGGGGCTAGCGGGAGACCATGAGCAGTTCTTC.

The chain carries TRBV7-9 and TRBJ1-5; unclear D gene. The CDR3 has 13 amino acids. Per germline, CDR1 SEHNR and CDR2 FQNEAQ (reference sequence). V lost 7 bases to trimming and J lost 6 bases, with 13 bases between them. The CDR3 region is CASTSAGGQPQHF. The CDR3 DNA sequence: TGTGCCAGCACTTCTGCGGGCGGTCAGCCCCAGCATTTT.

This clonotype was observed a few times. This chain joins TRBV20-1 and TRBJ2-7; D is possibly TRBD2 (5 bases). The germline gives CDR1 DFQATT, CDR2 SNEGSKA (reference sequence). The germline V and J ends were trimmed by 0 bases and 0 bases, with 15 bases remaining between them. The CDR3 runs 16 residues. This chain's CDR3 is CSARDSDFTRSYEQYF. Here the CDR3 DNA reads TGCAGTGCTAGAGATTCGGACTTCACCCGCTCCTACGAGCAGTACTTC.